The clone carrying this T cell receptor (beta chain) has a handful of counts. The germline gives CDR1 MDHEN, CDR2 SYDVKM. This CDR3 spans 17 amino acids. V gave up 6 bases and J gave up 1 base; unmatched junction bases: 10. This specimen belongs to a study of response to subunit inactivated influenza vaccine. TCRdb ran MiXCR on the RT-PCR reads and lists one entry per CDR3 protein. The sample lists 650,000 to 800,000 distinct CDR3 sequences; over 11% were seen once. The material was PBMCs from blood, obtained about 14 days before vaccination. The clonotype was recovered from a man in his fifties or sixties who received an inactivated influenza vaccine. The genes are TRBV28 and TRBJ2-2, with 8 bases lining up with TRBD2. Here the CDR3 reads CASSPGGGLENTGELFF. The CDR3 nucleotides are TGTGCCAGCAGCCCCGGGGGGGGGCTGGAGAACACCGGGGAGCTGTTTTTT. Together with reference TRBV28 and TRBJ2-2, the CDR3 gives the full variable domain: DVKVTQSSRYLVKRTGEKVFLECVQDMDHENMFWYRQDPGLGLRLIYFSYDVKMKEKGDIPEGYSVSREKKERFSLILESASTNQTSMYLCASSPGGGLENTGELFFGEGSRLTVL.